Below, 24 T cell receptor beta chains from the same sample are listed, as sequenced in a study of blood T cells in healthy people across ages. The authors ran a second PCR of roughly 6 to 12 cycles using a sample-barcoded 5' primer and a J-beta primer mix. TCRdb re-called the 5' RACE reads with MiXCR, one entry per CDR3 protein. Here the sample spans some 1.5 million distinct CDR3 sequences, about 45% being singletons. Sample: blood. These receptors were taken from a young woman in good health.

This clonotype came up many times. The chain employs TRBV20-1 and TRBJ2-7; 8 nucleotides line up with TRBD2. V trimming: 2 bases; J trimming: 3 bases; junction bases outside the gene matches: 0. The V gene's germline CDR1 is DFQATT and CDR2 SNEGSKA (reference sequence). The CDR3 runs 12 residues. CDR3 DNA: TGCAGTGCTAGACGGGGGGGCTACGAGCAGTACTTC. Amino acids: CSARRGGYEQYF.

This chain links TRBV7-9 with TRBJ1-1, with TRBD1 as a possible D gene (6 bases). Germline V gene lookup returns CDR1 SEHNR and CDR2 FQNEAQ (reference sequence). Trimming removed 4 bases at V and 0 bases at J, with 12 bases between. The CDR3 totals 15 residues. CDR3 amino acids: CASSSPGQLNTEAFF. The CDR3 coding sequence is TGTGCCAGCAGCTCGCCGGGACAACTGAACACTGAAGCTTTCTTT.

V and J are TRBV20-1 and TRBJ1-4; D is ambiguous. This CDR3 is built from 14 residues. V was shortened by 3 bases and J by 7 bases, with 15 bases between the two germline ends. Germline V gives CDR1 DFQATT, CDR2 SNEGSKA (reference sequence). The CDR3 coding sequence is TGCAGTGCTAGGAGCCGTATGAGGTCTGAAAAACTGTTTTTT. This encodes CSARSRMRSEKLFF.

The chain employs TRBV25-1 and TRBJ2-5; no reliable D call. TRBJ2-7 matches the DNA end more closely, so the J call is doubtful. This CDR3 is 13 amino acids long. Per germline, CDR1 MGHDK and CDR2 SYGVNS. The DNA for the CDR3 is TGTGCCAGCAGTGCTGGCCCCGTTTCCGAGCAGTACTTC. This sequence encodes CASSAGPVSEQYF.

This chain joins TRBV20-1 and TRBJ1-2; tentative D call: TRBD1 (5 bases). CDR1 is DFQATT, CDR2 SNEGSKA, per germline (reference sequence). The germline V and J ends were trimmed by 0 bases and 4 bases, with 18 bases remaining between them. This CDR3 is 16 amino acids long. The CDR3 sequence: CSARDRGDSRPYGYTF. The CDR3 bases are TGCAGTGCTAGAGATAGAGGGGACTCCAGACCCTATGGCTACACCTTC.

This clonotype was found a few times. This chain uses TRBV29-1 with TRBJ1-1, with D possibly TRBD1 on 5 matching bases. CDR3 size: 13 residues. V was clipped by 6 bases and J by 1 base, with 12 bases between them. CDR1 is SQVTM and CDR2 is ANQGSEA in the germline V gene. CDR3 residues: CSVFMGGNTEAFF. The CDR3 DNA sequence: TGCAGCGTCTTTATGGGGGGGAACACTGAAGCTTTCTTT. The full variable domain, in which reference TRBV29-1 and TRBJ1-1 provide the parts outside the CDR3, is SAVISQKPSRDICQRGTSLTIQCQVDSQVTMMFWYRQQPGQSLTLIATANQGSEATYESGFVIDKFPISRPNLTFSTLTVSNMSPEDSSIYLCSVFMGGNTEAFFGQGTRLTVV.

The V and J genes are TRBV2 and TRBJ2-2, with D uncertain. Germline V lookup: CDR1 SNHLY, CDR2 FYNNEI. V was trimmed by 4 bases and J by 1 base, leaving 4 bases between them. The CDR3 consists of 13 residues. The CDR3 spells CASSAENTGELFF. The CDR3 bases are TGTGCCAGCAGTGCGGAGAACACCGGGGAGCTGTTTTTT.

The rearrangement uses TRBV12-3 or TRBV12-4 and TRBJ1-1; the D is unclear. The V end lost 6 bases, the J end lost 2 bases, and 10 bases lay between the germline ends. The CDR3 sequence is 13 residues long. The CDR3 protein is CASRQQDNTEAFF. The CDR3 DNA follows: TGTGCCAGCAGGCAACAAGACAACACTGAAGCTTTCTTT.

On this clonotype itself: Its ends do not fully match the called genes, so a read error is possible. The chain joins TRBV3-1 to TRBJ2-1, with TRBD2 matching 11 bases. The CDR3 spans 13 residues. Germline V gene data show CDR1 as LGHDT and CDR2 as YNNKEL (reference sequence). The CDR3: CASRHGTSGEQLF. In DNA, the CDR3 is TGTGCCAGCAGGCATGGGACTAGCGGTGAGCAGTTGTTC.

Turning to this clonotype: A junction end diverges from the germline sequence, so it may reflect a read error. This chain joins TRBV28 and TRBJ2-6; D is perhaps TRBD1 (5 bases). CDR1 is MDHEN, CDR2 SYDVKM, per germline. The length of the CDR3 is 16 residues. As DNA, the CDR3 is TGTGCCATTTCGGACGGGCCGAGACTTGGGGCCAACGCCCTGACTTTC. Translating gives CAISDGPRLGANALTF.

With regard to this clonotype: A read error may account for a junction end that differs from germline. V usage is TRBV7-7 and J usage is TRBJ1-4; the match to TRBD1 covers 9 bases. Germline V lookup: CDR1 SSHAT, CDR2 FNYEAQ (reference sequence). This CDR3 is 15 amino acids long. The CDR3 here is CASSHGTGKEEKLFF. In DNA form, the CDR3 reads TGTGCTAGCAGCCATGGGACAGGGAAGGAAGAAAAACTGTTTTTT.

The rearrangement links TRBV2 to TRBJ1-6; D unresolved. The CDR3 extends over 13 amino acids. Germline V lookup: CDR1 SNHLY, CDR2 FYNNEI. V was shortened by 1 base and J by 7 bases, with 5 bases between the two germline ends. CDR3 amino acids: CASSEVGNSPLHF. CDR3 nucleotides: TGTGCCAGCAGTGAAGTTGGGAATTCACCCCTCCACTTT.

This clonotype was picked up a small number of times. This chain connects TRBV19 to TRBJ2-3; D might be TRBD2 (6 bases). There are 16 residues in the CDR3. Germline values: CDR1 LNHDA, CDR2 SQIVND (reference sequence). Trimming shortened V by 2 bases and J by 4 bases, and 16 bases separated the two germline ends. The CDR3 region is CASSINLLANADTQYF. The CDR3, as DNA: TGTGCCAGTAGTATAAACTTGCTAGCGAACGCAGATACGCAGTATTTT.

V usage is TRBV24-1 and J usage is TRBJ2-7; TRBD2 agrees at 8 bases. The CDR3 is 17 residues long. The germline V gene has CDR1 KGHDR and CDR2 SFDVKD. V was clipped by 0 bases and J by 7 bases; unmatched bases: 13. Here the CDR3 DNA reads TGTGCCACCAGTGATTTGTCAAGCGGGAGATCCTACAATGAGCAGTACTTC. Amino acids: CATSDLSSGRSYNEQYF.

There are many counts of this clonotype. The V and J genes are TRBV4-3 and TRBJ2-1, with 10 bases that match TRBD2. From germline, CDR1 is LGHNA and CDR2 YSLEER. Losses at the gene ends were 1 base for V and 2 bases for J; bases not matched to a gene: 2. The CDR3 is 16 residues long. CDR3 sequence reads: CASSQVLAGAYNEQFF. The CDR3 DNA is TGCGCCAGCAGCCAAGTTCTAGCGGGGGCCTACAATGAGCAGTTCTTC.

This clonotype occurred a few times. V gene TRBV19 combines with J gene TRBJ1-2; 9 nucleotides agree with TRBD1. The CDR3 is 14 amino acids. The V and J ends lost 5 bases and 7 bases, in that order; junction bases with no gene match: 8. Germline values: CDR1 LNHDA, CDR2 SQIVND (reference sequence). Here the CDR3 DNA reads TGTGCCAGTAGTGAAAGGACAGGGGTACCTGGCTACACCTTC. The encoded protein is CASSERTGVPGYTF.

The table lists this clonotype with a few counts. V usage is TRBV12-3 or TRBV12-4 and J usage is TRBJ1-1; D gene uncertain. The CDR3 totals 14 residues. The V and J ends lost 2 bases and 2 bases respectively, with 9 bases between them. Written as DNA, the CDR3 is TGTGCCAGCAGTTTAACGGACCGTAACACTGAAGCTTTCTTT. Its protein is CASSLTDRNTEAFF.

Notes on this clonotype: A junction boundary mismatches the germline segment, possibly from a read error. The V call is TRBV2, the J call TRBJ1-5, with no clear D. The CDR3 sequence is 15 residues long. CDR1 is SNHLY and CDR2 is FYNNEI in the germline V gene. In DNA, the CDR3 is TGTGCCGGCAGTGTTAATCCGGGTAGCAATCAGCCCCAGCATTTT. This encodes CAGSVNPGSNQPQHF.

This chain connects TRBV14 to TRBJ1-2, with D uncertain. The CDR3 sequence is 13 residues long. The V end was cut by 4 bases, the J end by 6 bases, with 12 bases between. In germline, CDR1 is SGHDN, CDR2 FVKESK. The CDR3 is CASSPLDGNGYTF. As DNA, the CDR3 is TGTGCCAGCAGCCCACTGGACGGCAATGGCTACACCTTC.

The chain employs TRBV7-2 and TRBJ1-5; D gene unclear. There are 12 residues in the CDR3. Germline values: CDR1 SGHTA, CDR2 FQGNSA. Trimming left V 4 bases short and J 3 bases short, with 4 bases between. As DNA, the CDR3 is TGTGCCAGCAGCTACTACAATCAGCCCCAGCATTTT. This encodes CASSYYNQPQHF. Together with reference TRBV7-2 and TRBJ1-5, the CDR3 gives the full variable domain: GAGVSQSPSNKVTEKGKDVELRCDPISGHTALYWYRQSLGQGLEFLIYFQGNSAPDKSGLPSDRFSAERTGGSVSTLTIQRTQQEDSAVYLCASSYYNQPQHFGDGTRLSIL.

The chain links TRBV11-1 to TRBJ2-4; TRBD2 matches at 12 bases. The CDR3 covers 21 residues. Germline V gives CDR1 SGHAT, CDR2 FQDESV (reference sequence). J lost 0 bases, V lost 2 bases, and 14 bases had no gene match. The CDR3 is CASSLSSGRTSGTLAKNIQYF. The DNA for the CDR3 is TGTGCCAGCAGCTTATCATCAGGGAGGACTAGCGGGACCCTAGCCAAAAACATTCAGTACTTC.

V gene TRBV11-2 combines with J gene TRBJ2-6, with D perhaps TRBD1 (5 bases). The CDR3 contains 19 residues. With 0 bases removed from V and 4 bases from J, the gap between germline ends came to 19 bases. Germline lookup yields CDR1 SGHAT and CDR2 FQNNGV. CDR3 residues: CASSLDPWVGAQGANVLTF. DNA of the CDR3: TGTGCCAGCAGCTTAGATCCGTGGGTTGGGGCACAAGGGGCCAACGTCCTGACTTTC.

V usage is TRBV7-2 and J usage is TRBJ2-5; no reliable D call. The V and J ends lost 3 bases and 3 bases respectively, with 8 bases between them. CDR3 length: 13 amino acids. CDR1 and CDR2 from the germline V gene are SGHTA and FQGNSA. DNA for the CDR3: TGTGCCAGCAGCTTTGCTCGAAAAGAGACCCAGTACTTC. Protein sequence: CASSFARKETQYF.

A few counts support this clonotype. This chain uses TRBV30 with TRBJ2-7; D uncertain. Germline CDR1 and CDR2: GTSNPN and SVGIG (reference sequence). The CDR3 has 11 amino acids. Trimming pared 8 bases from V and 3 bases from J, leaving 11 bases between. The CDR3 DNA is TGTGCCGGCGGCCGAGACTACGAGCAGTACTTC. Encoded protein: CAGGRDYEQYF.